The clone carrying this T cell receptor (beta chain) was detected only a few times. The data are from a study of early T cells in non-severe SARS-CoV-2 infection. Across the study: Sequencing was performed on bulk RNA from unsorted whole blood, leaving chains unpaired.

Unique molecular identifiers were affixed to single, distinct cDNA molecules. TCRdb re-derived calls from the 5' RACE reads in MiXCR, one entry per CDR3 protein. There are tens of thousands of distinct CDR3 sequences in the sample; roughly 10% occur only once, and 6.5% to 9% lies in the top ten. V shed 4 bases, J shed 4 bases, and the junction held 2 bases outside the gene matches. This CDR3 region has 14 residues. Germline CDR1 reads SGHRS; CDR2 reads YFSETQ. This TCR was recovered from an adult who was a healthcare worker with PCR-confirmed SARS-CoV-2 infection or an uninfected control (not recorded which). The sample was whole blood, taken at baseline. The chain couples TRBV5-1 to TRBJ1-1, with 12 bases that match TRBD1. The CDR3 reads CASSGTGGPTEAFF. CDR3 DNA sequence: TGCGCCAGCAGCGGGACAGGGGGCCCCACTGAAGCTTTCTTT.